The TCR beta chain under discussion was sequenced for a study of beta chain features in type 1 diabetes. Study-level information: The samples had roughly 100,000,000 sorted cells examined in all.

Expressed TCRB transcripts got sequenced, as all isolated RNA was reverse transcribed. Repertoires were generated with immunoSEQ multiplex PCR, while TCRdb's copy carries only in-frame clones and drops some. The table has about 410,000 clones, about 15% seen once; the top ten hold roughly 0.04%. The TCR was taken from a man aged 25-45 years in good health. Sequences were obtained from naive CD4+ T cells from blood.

CDR3 protein: CASSFTGNQPQHF. The CDR3 DNA follows: TGTGCCAGCAGCTTTACAGGGAATCAGCCCCAGCATTTT. The chain is built from TRBV7-2 and TRBJ1-5, with D possibly being TRBD1 (6 bases). The ends were cut back, 3 bases at V and 4 bases at J, with 7 bases in the middle. CDR3 length equals 13 residues. The germline V gene has CDR1 SGHTA and CDR2 FQGNSA. Combining the CDR3 with reference TRBV7-2 and TRBJ1-5 gives the whole variable domain GAGVSQSPSNKVTEKGKDVELRCDPISGHTALYWYRQSLGQGLEFLIYFQGNSAPDKSGLPSDRFSAERTGGSVSTLTIQRTQQEDSAVYLCASSFTGNQPQHFGDGTRLSIL.